The next 25 T cell receptor beta chains were all read from a single sample in a study of T cells in Graves' hyperthyroidism and ophthalmopathy. RNA transcripts yielded amplified TCR beta CDR3 regions. The HTBI set primed first-round TCR CDR3 RT-PCR. A single record per CDR3 protein comes from TCRdb applying MiXCR to the multiplex PCR reads. The repertoire holds some 690,000 distinct CDR3 sequences, around a sixth seen once, with roughly a sixth in the top ten. The material sequenced was blood. These receptors came from a man aged 50 to 60 with Graves' hyperthyroidism.

The gene calls are TRBV20-1 and TRBJ2-2; TRBD2 matches at 10 bases. The CDR3 has 15 amino acids. Germline V lookup: CDR1 DFQATT, CDR2 SNEGSKA (reference sequence). The J segment lost 4 bases and the V segment lost 6 bases, leaving 8 bases of the junction unmatched. CDR3 nucleotides: TGCAGTGCCGCTAGCGGGAGCTTCGGCACCGGGGAGCTGTTTTTT. Protein product: CSAASGSFGTGELFF.

At least ten counts were recorded for this clonotype. V gene TRBV29-1 combines with J gene TRBJ2-1; 9 bases map to TRBD2. Unmatched junction bases numbered 11, after V lost 4 bases and J lost 10 bases. This CDR3 contains 14 residues. Germline-derived CDR1 and CDR2 are SQVTM and ANQGSEA. CDR3 protein: CSVVTASGVREQFF. Here the CDR3 DNA reads TGCAGCGTTGTCACGGCTAGCGGGGTCCGGGAGCAGTTCTTC.

This clonotype was seen only a few times. CDR3 residues: CSARGPGESYEQYF. CDR3 nucleotides: TGCAGTGCTAGAGGTCCGGGAGAATCCTACGAGCAGTACTTC. This chain connects TRBV20-1 to TRBJ2-7; the D gene is possibly TRBD2 (6 bases). The CDR3 contains 14 residues. Trimming shortened V by 1 base and J by 1 base, and 11 bases separated the two germline ends. Germline V gene sequence: CDR1 DFQATT, CDR2 SNEGSKA (reference sequence).

The chain carries TRBV14 and TRBJ1-1; D may be TRBD1 (5 bases). The V gene's germline CDR1 is SGHDN and CDR2 FVKESK. This CDR3 is 11 amino acids long. The ends were cut back, 2 bases at V and 8 bases at J, with 6 bases in the middle. The CDR3: CASSQSGEAFF. CDR3 sequence (DNA): TGTGCCAGCAGCCAATCAGGGGAAGCTTTCTTT.

This chain links TRBV3-1 with TRBJ2-4; D is undetermined. The V gene's germline CDR1 is LGHDT and CDR2 YNNKEL (reference sequence). The CDR3 sequence is 14 residues long. The V and J ends lost 1 base and 0 bases respectively, with 4 bases between them. The CDR3 region is CASSQGGAKNIQYF. As DNA, the CDR3 is TGTGCCAGCAGCCAAGGGGGAGCCAAAAACATTCAGTACTTC.

The V and J genes are TRBV13 and TRBJ2-1; D is tentatively TRBD1 or TRBD2 (5 bases each). The CDR3 spans 13 residues. V lost 3 bases to trimming and J lost 6 bases, with 9 bases between them. Germline CDR1 reads PRHDT; CDR2 reads FYEKMQ (reference sequence). CDR3 loop: CASSFLGANEQFF. The CDR3 bases are TGTGCCAGCAGCTTCCTCGGGGCCAATGAGCAGTTCTTC.

This clonotype showed up many times. The chain couples TRBV5-1 to TRBJ2-5; D is possibly TRBD1 (5 bases). The CDR3 runs 14 residues. Germline V gives CDR1 SGHRS, CDR2 YFSETQ. V lost 4 bases to trimming and J lost 5 bases, with 15 bases between them. CDR3 nucleotide sequence: TGCGCCAGCAGCCCGGACACCATACGGGAGACCCAGTACTTC. Amino acid sequence: CASSPDTIRETQYF.

In its sample, this clonotype was seen many times. This chain joins TRBV18 and TRBJ2-1; 13 nucleotides align to TRBD2. The CDR3 covers 16 residues. The V gene's germline CDR1 is KGHSH and CDR2 LQKENI. The trim removed 3 bases at V and 4 bases at J, leaving 3 bases unmatched. CDR3 in amino acids: CASSPPLAGGYNEQFF. The CDR3 region has the DNA TGTGCCAGCTCACCCCCACTAGCGGGAGGGTACAATGAGCAGTTCTTC.

The rearrangement links TRBV20-1 to TRBJ1-2, with D uncertain. The V gene's germline CDR1 is DFQATT and CDR2 SNEGSKA (reference sequence). V was cut by 5 bases and J by 5 bases, with 12 bases left in between. CDR3 size: 12 residues. CDR3 residues: CSALGGKYGYTF. The CDR3 DNA is TGCAGTGCTCTAGGAGGCAAATATGGCTACACCTTC.

This clonotype was counted only a few times. The chain uses TRBV5-1 and TRBJ1-1; 7 bases align to TRBD1. CDR1 is SGHRS and CDR2 is YFSETQ in the germline V gene. The CDR3 totals 15 residues. Trimming removed 1 base from V and 1 base from J; junction bases left unmatched: 4. CDR3 in amino acids: CASSLRGRGNTEAFF. The CDR3 DNA reads TGCGCCAGCAGCTTGAGGGGGCGCGGGAACACTGAAGCTTTCTTT.

The chain has TRBV19 and TRBJ1-2; D might be TRBD1 (6 bases). The CDR3 runs 15 residues. Germline V gene lookup returns CDR1 LNHDA and CDR2 SQIVND (reference sequence). Trimming took 5 bases from V and 5 from J, leaving 18 bases between them. For the CDR3, the DNA is TGTGCCAGTAGTCGTGCAATAGGGGGAACGTATGGCTACACCTTC. It encodes CASSRAIGGTYGYTF.

This clonotype was counted a single time. Compared with germline, one end of the junction differs, possibly owing to a read error. The gene calls are TRBV28 and TRBJ2-5, with TRBD2 as a possible D gene (5 bases). Germline V gives CDR1 MDHEN, CDR2 SYDVKM. The CDR3 is made up of 12 amino acids. CDR3 bases: TGTGCCAGCAGTTTGAGACGGGAAATATGCGACTTC. Encoded protein: CASSLRREICDF.

This clonotype has ten or more counts. This chain joins TRBV6-1 and TRBJ2-1; 10 nucleotides agree with TRBD2. CDR3 length equals 19 residues. CDR1 is MNHNS, CDR2 SASEGT, per germline. Trimming at V came to 0 bases and at J to 6 bases, leaving 14 bases not matched to a gene. The DNA for the CDR3 is TGTGCCAGCAGTGAAGCTGGAGGGTTACGGACTAGCGGAGGCAATGAGCAGTTCTTC. Its protein is CASSEAGGLRTSGGNEQFF.

As concerns this clonotype: Given a much more abundant clone one base away, this may be a read error. The DNA of the CDR3 is TGTGCCAGCAGTTCTCAATACTCTGGAAACACCATATATTTT. Its translation: CASSSQYSGNTIYF. This chain joins TRBV12-3 or TRBV12-4 and TRBJ1-3; D uncertain. Trimming left V 4 bases short and J 0 bases short, with 7 bases between. The length of the CDR3 is 14 residues.

For the CDR3, the DNA is TGCGCCAGCAGCTTGGAACTAGCGGGAGGCGTCGAGCAGTACTTC. Amino acid sequence: CASSLELAGGVEQYF. The chain combines TRBV5-1 with TRBJ2-7, with 12 bases matching TRBD2. Germline V lookup: CDR1 SGHRS, CDR2 YFSETQ. The J segment lost 6 bases and the V segment lost 0 bases, leaving 4 bases of the junction unmatched. The CDR3 extends over 15 amino acids.

This clonotype was seen at least ten times. The V gene is TRBV24-1, the J gene TRBJ2-3; no clear D. Germline V lookup: CDR1 KGHDR, CDR2 SFDVKD. The CDR3 sequence is 16 residues long. V shed 0 bases and J shed 4 bases, with 13 bases lying between them. The CDR3 reads CATSDLFGTRADTQYF. CDR3 DNA: TGTGCCACCAGTGATTTGTTCGGAACTCGGGCAGATACGCAGTATTTT.

The V and J genes are TRBV9 and TRBJ2-2; 7 nucleotides match TRBD1. With 4 bases clipped from V and 7 bases from J, the junction kept 7 bases outside the gene matches. The germline V gene encodes CDR1 SGDLS and CDR2 YYNGEE. This CDR3 is built from 14 residues. CDR3 amino acids: CASSTTGFGGELFF. DNA for the CDR3: TGTGCCAGCAGCACGACAGGGTTCGGCGGGGAGCTGTTTTTT.

The table lists this clonotype with many counts. CDR3 sequence reads: CASSISTNTEAFF. CDR3 DNA sequence: TGTGCCAGTAGTATATCCACGAACACTGAAGCTTTCTTT. V is TRBV19 and J is TRBJ1-1; D uncertain. The V gene's germline CDR1 is LNHDA and CDR2 SQIVND (reference sequence). Trimming pared 2 bases from V and 1 base from J, leaving 5 bases between. The CDR3 has 13 amino acids.

The genes are TRBV28 and TRBJ2-2; tentative D call: TRBD1 (5 bases). Germline values: CDR1 MDHEN, CDR2 SYDVKM. V was clipped by 6 bases and J by 8 bases, with 16 bases between them. The length of the CDR3 is 14 residues. CDR3 sequence: CASSLLQVAGELFF. In DNA, the CDR3 is TGTGCCAGCAGCCTCTTACAGGTCGCAGGGGAGCTGTTTTTT.

This clonotype was detected ten times or more. The chain recombines TRBV5-1 with TRBJ2-7; the D gene is possibly TRBD1 (6 bases). The CDR3 consists of 14 residues. The germline CDR1 and CDR2 sequences are SGHRS and YFSETQ. Trimming removed 0 bases from V and 5 bases from J, with 12 bases in between. DNA of the CDR3: TGCGCCAGCAGCTTGGAACAGGGCAACCACGAGCAGTACTTC. This gives the protein CASSLEQGNHEQYF.

The chain couples TRBV4-3 to TRBJ2-3, with D uncertain. Germline CDR1 LGHNA, CDR2 YSLEER. The CDR3 is 14 amino acids. V was trimmed by 5 bases and J by 4 bases, leaving 13 bases between them. The CDR3 bases are TGCGCCAGCAGCTCAAGTTATGGATCAGATACGCAGTATTTT. Protein product: CASSSSYGSDTQYF.

This clonotype was detected ten times or more. CDR3 protein: CASGTEAYNEQFF. CDR3 nucleotide sequence: TGTGCCAGCGGGACCGAGGCTTACAATGAGCAGTTCTTC. This chain connects TRBV6-5 to TRBJ2-1; D is perhaps TRBD1 or TRBD2 (5 bases each). Germline V gives CDR1 MNHEY, CDR2 SVGAGI. The CDR3 consists of 13 residues. The V and J ends lost 8 bases and 4 bases respectively, with 12 bases between them.

This clonotype was seen repeatedly, ten times or more. V is TRBV28 and J is TRBJ2-7; TRBD2 matches at 10 bases. The length of the CDR3 is 17 residues. The V gene end was trimmed by 5 bases and the J gene end by 4 bases; junction bases not matched to a gene: 14. Germline V gene lookup returns CDR1 MDHEN and CDR2 SYDVKM. CDR3: CASSPGLAGVPPYEQYF. CDR3 coding DNA: TGTGCCAGCAGTCCCGGCCTAGCGGGAGTCCCGCCGTACGAGCAGTACTTC.

This clonotype was counted a few times. V usage is TRBV6-2 or TRBV6-3 and J usage is TRBJ2-3; 12 bases are a match to TRBD2. There are 17 residues in the CDR3. J gave up 4 bases and V 0 bases, and 5 bases lay outside the gene matches. Germline loops: CDR1 MNHEY, CDR2 SVGEGT. CDR3 sequence: CASSYSRLAGVADTQYF. The CDR3 DNA follows: TGTGCCAGCAGTTACTCGAGACTAGCGGGAGTCGCAGATACGCAGTATTTT.

At least ten counts were recorded for this clonotype. The genes are TRBV12-3 or TRBV12-4 and TRBJ2-1; no definite D call. The V end was cut by 6 bases, the J end by 4 bases, with 7 bases between. This CDR3 is built from 12 residues. The CDR3 DNA reads as TGTGCCAGCAGCCCGGAATACAATGAGCAGTTCTTC. Its protein product is CASSPEYNEQFF.